This T cell receptor beta chain was observed in a study of human T cells and chemical hapten exposure. This clonotype was seen a handful of times. Sample time point: patch test 2, 6 weeks after DPC sensitization. Indicated treatment: therapeutic diphenylcyclopropenone sensitization with weekly scalp DPC. Trimming removed 3 bases from V and 2 bases from J, with 5 bases in between. Germline loops: CDR1 SQVTM, CDR2 ANQGSEA. This CDR3 spans 13 amino acids. TCRdb used MiXCR to reprocess the RACE reads, holding one entry per CDR3 protein. Of roughly 140,000 distinct CDR3 sequences in the sample, 12% are singletons; the top ten hold around 1.4%.

The J gene is TRBJ2-6, the V gene TRBV29-1, with D uncertain. Sequenced material: whole blood, taken in connection with sensitization to the hapten diphenylcyclopropenone (DPC). This receptor was identified in a woman in her forties or fifties with alopecia areata. Some clones in this sample may be carry-over from other donors' samples. In DNA form, the CDR3 reads TGCAGCGTTGATACAGCTGGGGCCAACGTCCTGACTTTC. This sequence encodes CSVDTAGANVLTF.